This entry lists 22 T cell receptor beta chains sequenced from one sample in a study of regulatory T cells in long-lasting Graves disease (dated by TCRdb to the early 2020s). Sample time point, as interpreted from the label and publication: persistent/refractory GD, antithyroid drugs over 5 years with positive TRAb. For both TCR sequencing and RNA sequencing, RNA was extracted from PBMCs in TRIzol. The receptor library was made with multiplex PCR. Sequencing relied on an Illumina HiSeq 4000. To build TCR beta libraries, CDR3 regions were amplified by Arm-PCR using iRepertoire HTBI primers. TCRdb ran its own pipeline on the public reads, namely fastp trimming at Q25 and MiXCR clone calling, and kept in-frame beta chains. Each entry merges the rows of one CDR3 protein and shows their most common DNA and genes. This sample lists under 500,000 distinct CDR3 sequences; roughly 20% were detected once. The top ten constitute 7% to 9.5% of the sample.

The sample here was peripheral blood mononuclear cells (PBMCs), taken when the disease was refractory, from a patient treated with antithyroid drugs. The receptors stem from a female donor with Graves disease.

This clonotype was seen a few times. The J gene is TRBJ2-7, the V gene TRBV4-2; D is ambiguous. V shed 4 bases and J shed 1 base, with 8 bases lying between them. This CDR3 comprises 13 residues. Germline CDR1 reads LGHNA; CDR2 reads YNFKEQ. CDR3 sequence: CASSPRISYEQYF. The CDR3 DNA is TGTGCCAGCAGCCCCCGGATTTCCTACGAGCAGTACTTC.

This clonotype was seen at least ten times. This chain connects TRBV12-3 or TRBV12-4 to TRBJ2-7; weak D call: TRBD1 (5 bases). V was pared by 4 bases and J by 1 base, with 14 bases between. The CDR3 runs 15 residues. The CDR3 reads CASSSGQLGSYEQYF. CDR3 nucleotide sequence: TGTGCCAGCAGTTCAGGACAACTGGGGTCCTACGAGCAGTACTTC.

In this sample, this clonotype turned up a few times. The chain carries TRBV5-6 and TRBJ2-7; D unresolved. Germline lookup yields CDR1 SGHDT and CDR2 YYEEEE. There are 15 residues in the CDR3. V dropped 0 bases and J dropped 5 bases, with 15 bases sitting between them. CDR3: CASSLGPAGAHEQYF. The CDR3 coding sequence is TGTGCCAGCAGCTTGGGACCTGCAGGCGCCCACGAGCAGTACTTC.

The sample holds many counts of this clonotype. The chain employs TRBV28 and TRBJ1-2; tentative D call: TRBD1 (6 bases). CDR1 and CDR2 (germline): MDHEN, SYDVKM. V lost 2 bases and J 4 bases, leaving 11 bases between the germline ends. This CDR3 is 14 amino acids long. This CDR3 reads CASSLPGEGYGYTF. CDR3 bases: TGTGCCAGCAGTTTACCAGGGGAGGGCTATGGCTACACCTTC.

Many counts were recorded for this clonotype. The CDR3 region has the DNA TGCGCCAGCAGCTTGGGGAATCATGAAAAACTGTTTTTT. Translated: CASSLGNHEKLFF. V gene TRBV5-1 combines with J gene TRBJ1-4, with D uncertain. V lost 0 bases and J lost 6, with 6 bases in between. The CDR3 totals 13 residues. The germline V gene encodes CDR1 SGHRS and CDR2 YFSETQ. Variable domain in full (rest from reference TRBV5-1 and TRBJ1-4): KAGVTQTPRYLIKTRGQQVTLSCSPISGHRSVSWYQQTPGQGLQFLFEYFSETQRNKGNFPGRFSGRQFSNSRSEMNVSTLELGDSALYLCASSLGNHEKLFFGSGTQLSVL.

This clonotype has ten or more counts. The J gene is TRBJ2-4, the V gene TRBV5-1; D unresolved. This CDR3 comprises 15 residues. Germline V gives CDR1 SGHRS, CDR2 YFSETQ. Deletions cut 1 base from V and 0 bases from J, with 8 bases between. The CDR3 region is CASSLSRLAKNIQYF. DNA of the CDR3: TGCGCCAGCAGCTTGTCGCGACTAGCCAAAAACATTCAGTACTTC.

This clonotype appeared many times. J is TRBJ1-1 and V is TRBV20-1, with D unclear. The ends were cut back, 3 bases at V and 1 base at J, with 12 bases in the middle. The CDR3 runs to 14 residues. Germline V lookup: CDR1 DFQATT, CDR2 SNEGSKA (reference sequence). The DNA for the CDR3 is TGCAGTGCTAGTCGTTCCGCTACGAACACTGAAGCTTTCTTT. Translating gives CSASRSATNTEAFF.

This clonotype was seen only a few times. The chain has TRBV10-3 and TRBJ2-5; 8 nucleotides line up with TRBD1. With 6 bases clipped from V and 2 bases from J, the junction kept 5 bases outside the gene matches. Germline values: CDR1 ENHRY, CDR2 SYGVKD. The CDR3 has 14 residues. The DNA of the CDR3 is TGTGCCATCAGGGGAGACAGGGGTCAAGAGACCCAGTACTTC. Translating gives CAIRGDRGQETQYF.

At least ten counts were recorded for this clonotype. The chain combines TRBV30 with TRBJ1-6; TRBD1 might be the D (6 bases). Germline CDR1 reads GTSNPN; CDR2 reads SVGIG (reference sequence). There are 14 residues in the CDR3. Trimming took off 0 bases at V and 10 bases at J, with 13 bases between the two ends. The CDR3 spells CAWSVGQLESPLHF. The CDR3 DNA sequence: TGTGCCTGGAGTGTGGGACAATTGGAATCACCCCTCCACTTT. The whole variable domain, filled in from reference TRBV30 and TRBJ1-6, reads SQTIHQWPATLVQPVGSPLSLECTVEGTSNPNLYWYRQAAGRGLQLLFYSVGIGQISSEVPQNLSASRPQDRQFILSSKKLLLSDSGFYLCAWSVGQLESPLHFGNGTRLTVT.

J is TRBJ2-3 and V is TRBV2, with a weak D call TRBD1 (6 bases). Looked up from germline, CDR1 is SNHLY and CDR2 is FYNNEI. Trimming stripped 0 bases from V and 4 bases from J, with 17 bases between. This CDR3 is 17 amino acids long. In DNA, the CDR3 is TGTGCCAGCAGTGAAGCGCTGGGGGCTAGCTTTGCAGATACGCAGTATTTT. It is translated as CASSEALGASFADTQYF.

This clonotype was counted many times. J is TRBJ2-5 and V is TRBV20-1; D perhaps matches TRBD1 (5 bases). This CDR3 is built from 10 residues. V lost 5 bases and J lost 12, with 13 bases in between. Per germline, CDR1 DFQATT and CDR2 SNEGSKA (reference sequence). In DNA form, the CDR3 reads TGCAGTGCTTTTCGCTCCAGGGAGTACTTC. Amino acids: CSAFRSREYF.

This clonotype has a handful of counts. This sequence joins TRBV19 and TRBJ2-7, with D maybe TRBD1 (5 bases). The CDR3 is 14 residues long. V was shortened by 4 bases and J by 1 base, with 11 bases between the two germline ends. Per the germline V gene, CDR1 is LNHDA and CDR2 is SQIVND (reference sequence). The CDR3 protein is CASSTRQSSYEQYF. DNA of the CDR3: TGTGCCAGTAGTACCCGACAGAGTTCCTACGAGCAGTACTTC. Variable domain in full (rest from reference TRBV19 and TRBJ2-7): DGGITQSPKYLFRKEGQNVTLSCEQNLNHDAMYWYRQDPGQGLRLIYYSQIVNDFQKGDIAEGYSVSREKKESFPLTVTSAQKNPTAFYLCASSTRQSSYEQYFGPGTRLTVT.

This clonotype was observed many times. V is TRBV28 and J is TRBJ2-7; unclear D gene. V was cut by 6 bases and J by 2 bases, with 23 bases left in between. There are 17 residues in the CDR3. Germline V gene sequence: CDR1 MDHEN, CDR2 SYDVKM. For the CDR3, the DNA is TGTGCCAGCAGCTTCAGCCCGGGTGAAGGATTGACCTACGAGCAGTACTTC. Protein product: CASSFSPGEGLTYEQYF.

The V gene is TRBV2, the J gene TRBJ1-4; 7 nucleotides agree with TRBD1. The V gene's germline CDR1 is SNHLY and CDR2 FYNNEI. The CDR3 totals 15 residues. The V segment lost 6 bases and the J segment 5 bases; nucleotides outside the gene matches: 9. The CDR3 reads CASSGQALGNEKLFF. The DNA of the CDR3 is TGTGCCAGCAGCGGACAGGCGCTCGGGAATGAAAAACTGTTTTTT.

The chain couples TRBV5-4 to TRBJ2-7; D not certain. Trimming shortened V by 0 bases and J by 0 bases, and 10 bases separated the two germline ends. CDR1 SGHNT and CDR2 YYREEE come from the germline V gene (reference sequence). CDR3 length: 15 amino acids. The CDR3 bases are TGTGCCAGCAGCTTGGCAGGCCCCTTCTCCTACGAGCAGTACTTC. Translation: CASSLAGPFSYEQYF.

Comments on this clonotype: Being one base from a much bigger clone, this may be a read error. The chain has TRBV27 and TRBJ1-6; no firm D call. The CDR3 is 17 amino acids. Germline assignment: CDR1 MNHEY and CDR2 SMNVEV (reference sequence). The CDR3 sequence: CASSFAHGPHYNAPLHF. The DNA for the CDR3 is TGTGCCAGCAGTTTTGCCCATGGCCCTCACTATAATGCACCCCTCCACTTT.

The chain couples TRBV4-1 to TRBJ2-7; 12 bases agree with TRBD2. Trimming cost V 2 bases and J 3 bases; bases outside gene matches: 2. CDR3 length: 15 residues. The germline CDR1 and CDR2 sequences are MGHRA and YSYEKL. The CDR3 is CASSQRTSGVYEQYF. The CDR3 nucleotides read TGCGCCAGCAGCCAACGGACTAGCGGGGTCTACGAGCAGTACTTC.

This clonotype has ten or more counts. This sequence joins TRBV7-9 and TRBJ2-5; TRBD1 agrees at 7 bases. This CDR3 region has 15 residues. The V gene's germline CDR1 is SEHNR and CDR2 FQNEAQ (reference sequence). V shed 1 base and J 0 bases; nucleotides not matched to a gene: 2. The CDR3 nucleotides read TGTGCCAGCAGCTTAGGACAGGGCGACCAAGAGACCCAGTACTTC. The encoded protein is CASSLGQGDQETQYF.

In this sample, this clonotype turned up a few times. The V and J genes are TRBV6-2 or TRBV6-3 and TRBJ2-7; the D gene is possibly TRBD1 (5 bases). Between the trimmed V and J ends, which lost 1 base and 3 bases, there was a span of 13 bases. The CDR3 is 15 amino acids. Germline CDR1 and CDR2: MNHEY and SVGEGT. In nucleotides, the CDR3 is TGTGCCAGCAGTTACTATTTGACAGCAAACTACGAGCAGTACTTC. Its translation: CASSYYLTANYEQYF.

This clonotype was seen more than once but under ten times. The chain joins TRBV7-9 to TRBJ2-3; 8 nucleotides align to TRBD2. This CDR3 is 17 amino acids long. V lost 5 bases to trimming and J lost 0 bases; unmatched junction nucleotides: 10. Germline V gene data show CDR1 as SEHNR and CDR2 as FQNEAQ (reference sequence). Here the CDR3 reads CASSPLERETSTDTQYF. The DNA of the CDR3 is TGTGCCAGCAGCCCATTGGAGCGGGAGACTAGCACAGATACGCAGTATTTT.

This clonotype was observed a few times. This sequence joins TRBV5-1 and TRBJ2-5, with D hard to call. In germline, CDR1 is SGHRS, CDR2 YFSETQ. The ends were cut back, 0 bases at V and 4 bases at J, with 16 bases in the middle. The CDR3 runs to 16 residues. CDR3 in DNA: TGCGCCAGCAGCTTGGCCTTGTGGGGAATCGTAGAGACCCAGTACTTC. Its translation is CASSLALWGIVETQYF.

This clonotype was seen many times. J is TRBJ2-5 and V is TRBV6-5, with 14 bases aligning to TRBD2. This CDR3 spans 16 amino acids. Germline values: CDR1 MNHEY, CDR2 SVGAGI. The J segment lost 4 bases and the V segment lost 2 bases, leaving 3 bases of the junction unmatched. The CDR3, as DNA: TGTGCCAGCAGTTACCTAGGACTAGCGGGAGGAGAGACCCAGTACTTC. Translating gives CASSYLGLAGGETQYF.